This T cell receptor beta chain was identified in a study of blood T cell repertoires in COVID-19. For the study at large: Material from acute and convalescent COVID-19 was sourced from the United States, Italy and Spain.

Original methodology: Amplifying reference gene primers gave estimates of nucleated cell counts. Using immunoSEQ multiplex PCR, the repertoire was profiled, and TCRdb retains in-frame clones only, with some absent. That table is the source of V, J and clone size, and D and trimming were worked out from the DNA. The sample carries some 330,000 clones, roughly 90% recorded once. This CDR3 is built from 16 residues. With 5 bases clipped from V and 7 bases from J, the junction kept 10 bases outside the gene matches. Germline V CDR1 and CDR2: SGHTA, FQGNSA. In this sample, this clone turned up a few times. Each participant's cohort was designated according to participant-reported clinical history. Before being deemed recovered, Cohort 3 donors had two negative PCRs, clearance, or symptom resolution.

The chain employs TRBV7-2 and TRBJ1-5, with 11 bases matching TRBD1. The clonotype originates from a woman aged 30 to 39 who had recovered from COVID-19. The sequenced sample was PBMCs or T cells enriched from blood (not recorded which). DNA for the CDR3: TGTGCCAGCAGCCCCCGGACAGGGGGCATATGGCAGCCCCAGCATTTT. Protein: CASSPRTGGIWQPQHF.